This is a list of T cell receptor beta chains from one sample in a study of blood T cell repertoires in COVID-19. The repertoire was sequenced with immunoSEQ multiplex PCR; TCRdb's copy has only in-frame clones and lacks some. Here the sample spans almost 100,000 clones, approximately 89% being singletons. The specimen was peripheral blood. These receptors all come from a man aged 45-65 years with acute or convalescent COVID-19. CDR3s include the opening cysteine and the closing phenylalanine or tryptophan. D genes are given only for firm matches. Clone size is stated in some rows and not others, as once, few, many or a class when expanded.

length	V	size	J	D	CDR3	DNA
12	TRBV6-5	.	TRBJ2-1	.	CASSWGGLEQFF	TGTGCCAGCAGTTGGGGGGGGCTGGAGCAGTTCTTC
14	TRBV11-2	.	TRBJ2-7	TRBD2	CASSRWRGEAEQYF	TGTGCCAGCAGCCGGTGGCGGGGGGAGGCCGAGCAGTACTTC
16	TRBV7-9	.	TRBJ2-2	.	CASSLGQGRRPGELFF	TGTGCCAGCAGCTTAGGGCAGGGGAGACGGCCCGGGGAGCTGTTTTTT
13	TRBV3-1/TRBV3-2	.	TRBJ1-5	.	CASSPGLNQPQHF	TGTGCCAGCAGCCCGGGACTAAATCAGCCCCAGCATTTT
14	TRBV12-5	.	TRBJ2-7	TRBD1	CASARTGLSYEQYF	TGTGCTAGTGCAAGGACAGGGCTCTCCTACGAGCAGTACTTC
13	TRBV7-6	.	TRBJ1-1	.	CASSPDINTEAFF	TGTGCCAGCAGCCCGGACATTAACACTGAAGCTTTCTTT
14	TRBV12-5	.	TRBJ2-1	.	CASGFVRGLNEQFF	TGTGCTAGTGGTTTTGTCAGGGGTCTCAATGAGCAGTTCTTC
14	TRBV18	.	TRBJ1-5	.	CASSQQGGNQPQHF	TGTGCCAGCTCCCAACAGGGTGGCAATCAGCCCCAGCATTTT
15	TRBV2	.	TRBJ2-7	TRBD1	CASSQTGGGSYEQYF	TGTGCCAGCAGTCAGACAGGGGGCGGCTCCTACGAGCAGTACTTC
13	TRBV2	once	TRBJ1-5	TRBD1	CASSRDSYQPQHF	TGTGCCAGCAGCCGGGACAGTTATCAGCCCCAGCATTTT
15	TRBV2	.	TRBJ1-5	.	CASTGGTGSNQPQHF	TGTGCCAGCACCGGGGGGACTGGAAGCAATCAGCCCCAGCATTTT
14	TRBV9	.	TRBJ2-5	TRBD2	CASSSSGWQETQYF	TGTGCCAGCAGCTCTAGCGGGTGGCAAGAGACCCAGTACTTC
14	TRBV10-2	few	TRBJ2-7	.	CASSDGGNGYEQYF	TGCGCCAGCAGTGACGGAGGGAACGGCTACGAGCAGTACTTC
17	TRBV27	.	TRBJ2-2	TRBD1	CASSKGPGTANTGELFF	TGTGCCAGCAGTAAGGGACCCGGGACAGCAAACACCGGGGAGCTGTTTTTT
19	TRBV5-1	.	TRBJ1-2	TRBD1	CASSLIRQGIEEGSYGYTF	TGCGCCAGCAGCTTGATCCGACAGGGGATAGAAGAGGGGTCCTATGGCTACACCTTC
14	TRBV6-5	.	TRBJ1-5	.	CASSQPGKNQPQHF	TGTGCCAGCAGCCAACCAGGGAAAAATCAGCCCCAGCATTTT
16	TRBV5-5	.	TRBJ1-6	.	CASSLMAVSYNSPLHF	TGTGCCAGCAGCTTGATGGCGGTTTCCTATAATTCACCCCTCCACTTT
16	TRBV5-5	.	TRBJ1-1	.	CASSLGTDVRNTEAFF	TGTGCCAGCAGCTTGGGGACAGATGTTAGGAACACTGAAGCTTTCTTT
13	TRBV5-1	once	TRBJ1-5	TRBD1	CASSQTGSQPQHF	TGCGCCAGCAGCCAGACAGGGTCCCAGCCCCAGCATTTT
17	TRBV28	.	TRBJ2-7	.	CASPPPSPGEVYGEQYF	TGTGCCAGCCCCCCTCCGAGCCCCGGGGAGGTATATGGCGAGCAGTACTTC
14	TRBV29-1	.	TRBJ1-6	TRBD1	CSVSETGHGSPLHF	TGCAGCGTGAGCGAGACAGGGCACGGTTCACCCCTCCACTTT
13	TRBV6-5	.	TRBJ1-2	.	CASSYEGNYGYTF	TGTGCCAGCAGTTACGAGGGAAACTATGGCTACACCTTC
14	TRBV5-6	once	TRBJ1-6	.	CASSFAGVTAPLHF	TGTGCCAGCAGCTTTGCAGGGGTGACAGCACCCCTCCACTTT
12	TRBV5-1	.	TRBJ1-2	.	CASSLAGYGYTF	TGCGCCAGCAGCTTGGCCGGGTATGGCTACACCTTC
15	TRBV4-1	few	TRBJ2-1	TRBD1	CASSPDRAPYNEQFF	TGCGCCAGCAGCCCGGACAGGGCCCCCTACAATGAGCAGTTCTTC
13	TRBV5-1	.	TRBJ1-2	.	CASKRGGEFGYTF	TGCGCCAGCAAGCGCGGGGGCGAGTTTGGCTACACCTTC
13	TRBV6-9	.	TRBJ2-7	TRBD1	CATARQGTYEQYF	TGTGCCACCGCCCGACAGGGGACCTACGAGCAGTACTTC
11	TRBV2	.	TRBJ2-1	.	CASRETNEQFF	TGTGCCAGCCGGGAAACCAATGAGCAGTTCTTC
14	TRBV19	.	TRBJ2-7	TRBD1	CASSSGQGVREQYF	TGTGCCAGTAGTTCTGGACAGGGGGTGCGGGAGCAGTACTTC
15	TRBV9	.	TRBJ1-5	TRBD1	CASSTDREEWQPQHF	TGTGCCAGCAGCACGGACAGGGAAGAGTGGCAGCCCCAGCATTTT
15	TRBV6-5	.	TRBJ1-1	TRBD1	CASSYLGQGDAEAFF	TGTGCCAGCAGTTATCTTGGACAGGGGGACGCTGAAGCTTTCTTT
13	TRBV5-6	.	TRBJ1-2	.	CASSLKQGSGYTF	TGTGCCAGCAGCTTGAAGCAGGGGAGTGGCTACACCTTC
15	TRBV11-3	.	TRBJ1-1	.	CASSLGGTTNTEAFF	TGTGCCAGCAGCTTAGGGGGGACAACGAACACTGAAGCTTTCTTT
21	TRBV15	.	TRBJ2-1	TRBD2	CATSRDMAGRSSLSSYNEQFF	TGTGCCACCAGCAGAGATATGGCCGGGAGGTCGTCCTTGAGCTCCTACAATGAGCAGTTCTTC
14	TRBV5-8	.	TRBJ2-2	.	CASRSGDKNGELFF	TGTGCCAGCAGATCGGGGGATAAGAACGGGGAGCTGTTTTTT
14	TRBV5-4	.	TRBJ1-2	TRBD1	CASSSTGRNYGYTF	TGTGCCAGCAGCTCGACAGGGAGGAACTATGGCTACACCTTC
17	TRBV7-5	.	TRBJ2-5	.	CVRSLLDGTSGRETQYF	TGTGTCAGAAGCTTACTCGATGGGACTAGCGGGAGAGAGACCCAGTACTTC
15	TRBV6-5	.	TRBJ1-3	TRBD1	CASSQGGYSGNTIYF	TGTGCCAGCAGTCAGGGGGGCTACTCTGGAAACACCATATATTTT
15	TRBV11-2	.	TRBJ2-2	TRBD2	CASSLAGVGTGELFF	TGTGCCAGCAGTTTAGCGGGAGTGGGTACCGGGGAGCTGTTTTTT